The rows below give T cell receptor beta chains drawn from one sample of a study of Ad26.COV2.S vaccination and SARS-CoV-2 variants. Assay used: immunoSEQ multiplex PCR; TCRdb lists only in-frame clones, some missing. The sample has about 350,000 clones, more than 75% seen once. The source material was peripheral blood, sampled in a trial of Ad26.COV2.S vaccine versus placebo. The receptors stem from a person aged 18 to 59 who received the Ad26.COV2.S COVID-19 vaccine or a placebo. Each CDR3 is given with its conserved first and last residue. D genes are given only for firm matches. Size tells how often a clone was seen (once, few, many) or the class of an expanded clone, and some rows leave it out.

TRBV5-1	TRBD1	-	TRBJ1-2	CASTTMDGTGLIDNYGYTF	TGCGCCAGCACCACCATGGACGGGACAGGCCTTATAGATAACTATGGCTACACCTTC
TRBV5-4	-	-	TRBJ2-2	CASSLGGLTGELFF	TGTGCCAGCAGCTTGGGTGGCCTCACCGGGGAGCTGTTTTTT
TRBV11-2	-	few	TRBJ1-1	CASSLGPNTEAFF	TGTGCCAGCAGCTTGGGGCCGAACACTGAAGCTTTCTTT
TRBV5-6	-	-	TRBJ2-3	CASSLDGSSTDTQYF	TGTGCCAGCAGCTTGGATGGATCTAGCACAGATACGCAGTATTTT
TRBV29-1	TRBD1	-	TRBJ2-1	CSVPGQGRNEQFF	TGCAGCGTCCCGGGACAGGGGCGCAATGAGCAGTTCTTC
TRBV19	TRBD2	-	TRBJ2-3	CASSGLGFLAGGTDTQYF	TGTGCCAGTAGTGGGTTGGGTTTTTTAGCGGGGGGCACAGATACGCAGTATTTT
TRBV19	-	-	TRBJ1-5	CASSIRARSQPQHF	TGTGCCAGTAGTATTAGGGCTCGGAGTCAGCCCCAGCATTTT
TRBV27	-	-	TRBJ2-2	CASSFGLKTGELFF	TGTGCCAGCAGTTTCGGACTGAAAACCGGGGAGCTGTTTTTT
TRBV7-9	-	-	TRBJ2-3	CASSLGLAQYF	TGTGCCAGCAGCTTAGGGCTGGCGCAGTATTTT
TRBV6-1	TRBD1	-	TRBJ1-5	CASSDGQGNQPQHF	TGTGCCAGCAGTGACGGACAGGGGAATCAGCCCCAGCATTTT
TRBV14	TRBD1	-	TRBJ2-7	CASSQAQGATYEQYF	TGTGCCAGCAGCCAAGCCCAGGGGGCAACCTACGAGCAGTACTTC
TRBV5-1	-	-	TRBJ2-7	CASRDGTGGPEQYF	TGCGCCAGCAGGGACGGGACTGGAGGACCCGAGCAGTACTTC
TRBV5-1	-	few	TRBJ2-7	CASSLDRSYEQYF	TGCGCCAGCAGCTTGGACAGATCCTACGAGCAGTACTTC
TRBV24-1	TRBD1	-	TRBJ2-2	CATSDRRWDRGGTGELFF	TGTGCCACCAGTGACCGCCGTTGGGACAGGGGAGGCACCGGGGAGCTGTTTTTT
TRBV9	-	-	TRBJ2-7	CASSVGVQGSYEQYF	TGTGCCAGCAGCGTAGGGGTACAGGGCTCCTACGAGCAGTACTTC
TRBV7-9	-	few	TRBJ1-6	CASSPSGGLGSPLHF	TGTGCCAGCAGCCCAAGTGGGGGGCTTGGATCACCCCTCCACTTT